Listed here are 32 T cell receptor beta chains from one sample, sequenced in a study of T cell responses to AZD1222 COVID-19 vaccine. This table comes from immunoSEQ multiplex PCR, and its TCRdb copy is limited to in-frame clones, with some not included. This sample has about 150,000 clones, with 92% found just once. Source: peripheral blood, taken 28 days after the second AZD1222 dose. The origin of the receptors is an adult who received the AZD1222 COVID-19 vaccine.

This chain connects TRBV18 to TRBJ2-1; a weak D match, TRBD2 (6 bases). The germline V and J ends were trimmed by 1 base and 8 bases, with 18 bases remaining between them. Germline loops: CDR1 KGHSH, CDR2 LQKENI. The CDR3 extends over 16 amino acids. CDR3 sequence reads: CASSPRVSGAVDEQFF. The CDR3 DNA is TGTGCCAGCTCACCACGGGTTAGCGGAGCGGTAGATGAGCAGTTCTTC.

This rearrangement joins TRBV6-2 or TRBV6-3 to TRBJ1-5, with unresolved D. Per germline, CDR1 MNHEY and CDR2 SVGEGT. Trimming pared 6 bases from V and 7 bases from J, leaving 13 bases between. The CDR3 has 13 amino acids. CDR3 sequence reads: CASSPGLIQPQHF. CDR3 nucleotide sequence: TGTGCCAGCAGCCCAGGACTTATCCAGCCCCAGCATTTT.

The V gene is TRBV20-1, the J gene TRBJ1-1, with D unclear. Germline V gene data show CDR1 as DFQATT and CDR2 as SNEGSKA (reference sequence). Trimming removed 3 bases from V and 4 bases from J, with 6 bases in between. The CDR3 runs 11 residues. The CDR3 protein is CSASGVTEAFF. The CDR3 bases are TGCAGTGCTAGTGGGGTCACTGAAGCTTTCTTT.

J is TRBJ2-1 and V is TRBV28, with 10 bases matching TRBD2. V shed 5 bases and J 6 bases; nucleotides not matched to a gene: 25. This CDR3 is 21 amino acids long. CDR1 is MDHEN, CDR2 SYDVKM, per germline. This CDR3 is CASSPPHEGIRAGGTGNEQFF. Here the CDR3 DNA reads TGTGCCAGCAGTCCACCCCACGAGGGAATTAGAGCGGGAGGGACAGGCAATGAGCAGTTCTTC.

This clone occurred a few times. The chain joins TRBV5-1 to TRBJ2-2; TRBD2 is a possible D gene (7 bases). V lost 4 bases and J 6 bases, leaving 16 bases between the germline ends. This CDR3 has 15 amino acids. The germline V gene encodes CDR1 SGHRS and CDR2 YFSETQ. The DNA for the CDR3 is TGCGCCAGCAGCCCCAGCACGGGGGGCCCCGGGGAGCTGTTTTTT. Translating gives CASSPSTGGPGELFF.

V is TRBV28 and J is TRBJ1-1; D ambiguous. Between the trimmed V and J ends, which lost 7 bases and 0 bases, there was a span of 15 bases. The V gene's germline CDR1 is MDHEN and CDR2 SYDVKM. The CDR3 spans 15 residues. DNA for the CDR3: TGTGCCAGCACCCCAACTCCGGGCATGAACACTGAAGCTTTCTTT. Amino acids: CASTPTPGMNTEAFF.

The gene calls are TRBV9 and TRBJ2-1; 11 bases are a match to TRBD2. CDR3 size: 14 residues. Germline V CDR1 and CDR2: SGDLS, YYNGEE. The V and J ends lost 3 bases and 12 bases, in that order; junction bases with no gene match: 8. The CDR3 region has the DNA TGTGCCAGCAGCGCGGGACTAGCGGAGCATCGGCAGTTCTTC. It yields the protein CASSAGLAEHRQFF.

This chain links TRBV15 with TRBJ1-1; D remains unclear. Trimming removed 0 bases from V and 4 bases from J, with 6 bases in between. Looked up from germline, CDR1 is LNHNV and CDR2 is YYDKDF (reference sequence). This CDR3 has 13 residues. DNA for the CDR3: TGTGCCACCAGCAGAGATCACGGCACTGAAGCTTTCTTT. It codes for CATSRDHGTEAFF.

The chain combines TRBV3-1 (or the pseudogene TRBV3-2) with TRBJ2-4, with 8 bases identical to TRBD1. This CDR3 region has 15 residues. Germline V CDR1 and CDR2: LGHDT, YNNKEL (reference sequence). V gave up 1 base and J gave up 5 bases; unmatched junction bases: 4. CDR3 in amino acids: CASSQGTGIENIQYF. The CDR3 nucleotides read TGTGCCAGCAGCCAAGGGACAGGGATCGAAAACATTCAGTACTTC.

The chain links TRBV20-1 to TRBJ2-3, with a weak D call TRBD2 (6 bases). Looked up from germline, CDR1 is DFQATT and CDR2 is SNEGSKA (reference sequence). The length of the CDR3 is 14 residues. Trimming cost V 3 bases and J 0 bases, with 10 bases left between them. The DNA for the CDR3 is TGCAGTGCTAGTGGAGGGTATAGCACAGATACGCAGTATTTT. Translation gives CSASGGYSTDTQYF.

The chain links TRBV7-9 to TRBJ2-5, with 7 bases fitting TRBD2. V shed 4 bases and J 6 bases; nucleotides not matched to a gene: 11. CDR1 is SEHNR, CDR2 FQNEAQ, per germline (reference sequence). The CDR3 extends over 15 amino acids. CDR3 bases: TGTGCCAGCAGCTCCATCGGACTAGGAATGAAGACCCAGTACTTC. Translation: CASSSIGLGMKTQYF.

This sequence joins TRBV5-1 and TRBJ2-7; 8 positions agree with TRBD1. The CDR3 consists of 15 residues. The V gene end was trimmed by 4 bases and the J gene end by 7 bases; junction bases not matched to a gene: 13. Looked up from germline, CDR1 is SGHRS and CDR2 is YFSETQ. In DNA form, the CDR3 reads TGCGCCAGCAGCCCTGGGACAGGACCCACAGGGGAGCAGTACTTC. Its protein is CASSPGTGPTGEQYF.

V gene TRBV11-2 combines with J gene TRBJ1-6, with D unresolved. The CDR3 runs to 12 residues. Trimming stripped 5 bases from V and 7 bases from J, with 6 bases between. Germline CDR1 SGHAT, CDR2 FQNNGV. The CDR3 loop reads CASSLQNSPLHF. CDR3 nucleotides: TGTGCCAGCAGCCTACAGAATTCACCCCTCCACTTT. The full variable domain, rest sourced from reference TRBV11-2 and TRBJ1-6, is EAGVAQSPRYKIIEKRQSVAFWCNPISGHATLYWYQQILGQGPKLLIQFQNNGVVDDSQLPKDRFSAERLKGVDSTLKIQPAKLEDSAVYLCASSLQNSPLHFGNGTRLTVT.

V usage is TRBV28 and J usage is TRBJ1-2, with 7 positions matching TRBD1. V gave up 3 bases and J gave up 4 bases; unmatched junction bases: 5. The CDR3 sequence is 14 residues long. From germline, CDR1 is MDHEN and CDR2 SYDVKM. The CDR3 bases are TGTGCCAGCAGTTTCCCAGGACAGGTCTATGGCTACACCTTC. Translating gives CASSFPGQVYGYTF.

The chain has TRBV12-3 or TRBV12-4 and TRBJ2-7; no clear D. Trimming removed 4 bases from V and 3 bases from J, with 4 bases in between. The CDR3 loop spans 11 amino acids. CDR3 sequence (DNA): TGTGCCAGCAGTTCATTCTACGAGCAGTACTTC. It encodes CASSSFYEQYF.

This clone turned up a few times. The chain carries TRBV7-2 and TRBJ2-7, with D possibly being TRBD2 (5 bases). This CDR3 is 15 amino acids long. The germline V and J ends were trimmed by 5 bases and 3 bases, with 17 bases remaining between them. Germline-derived CDR1 and CDR2 are SGHTA and FQGNSA. CDR3 nucleotides: TGTGCCAGCAGCCCCGATGTCGGGAATTACTACGAGCAGTACTTC. It yields the protein CASSPDVGNYYEQYF.

V gene TRBV19 combines with J gene TRBJ2-1, with D unresolved. The ends were cut back, 5 bases at V and 9 bases at J, with 17 bases in the middle. There are 14 residues in the CDR3. The germline CDR1 and CDR2 sequences are LNHDA and SQIVND (reference sequence). The CDR3: CASSPRRSQSEQFF. CDR3 DNA: TGTGCCAGTAGTCCACGACGGAGCCAGTCTGAGCAGTTCTTC.

This chain connects TRBV13 to TRBJ2-7, with 11 bases that match TRBD2. The CDR3 has 15 residues. The V segment lost 3 bases and the J segment 2 bases; nucleotides outside the gene matches: 3. The germline V gene has CDR1 PRHDT and CDR2 FYEKMQ (reference sequence). CDR3 in DNA: TGTGCCAGCAGCTTCATAGCGGGAGGGACCTACGAGCAGTACTTC. It yields the protein CASSFIAGGTYEQYF. Drawing the rest from reference TRBV13 and TRBJ2-7, the complete variable domain is AAGVIQSPRHLIKEKRETATLKCYPIPRHDTVYWYQQGPGQDPQFLISFYEKMQSDKGSIPDRFSAQQFSDYHSELNMSSLELGDSALYFCASSFIAGGTYEQYFGPGTRLTVT.

The chain carries TRBV2 and TRBJ2-7, with unresolved D. CDR1 is SNHLY, CDR2 FYNNEI, per germline. Trimming shortened V by 7 bases and J by 4 bases, and 14 bases separated the two germline ends. CDR3 length equals 13 residues. CDR3 loop: CASNRAGFYEQYF. The CDR3 DNA reads as TGTGCCAGCAATCGGGCTGGTTTTTACGAGCAGTACTTC.

The chain employs TRBV9 and TRBJ2-7; D call uncertain. CDR1 SGDLS and CDR2 YYNGEE come from the germline V gene. The ends were cut back, 1 base at V and 1 base at J, with 18 bases in the middle. The CDR3 extends over 17 amino acids. The CDR3 nucleotides read TGTGCCAGCAGCGTAAGCCCCCGTGCGACGCTGTCCTACGAGCAGTACTTC. Protein sequence: CASSVSPRATLSYEQYF.

V and J are TRBV4-3 and TRBJ1-1; D ambiguous. The CDR3 contains 14 residues. Between the trimmed V and J ends, which lost 0 bases and 2 bases, there was a span of 7 bases. Germline V gene lookup returns CDR1 LGHNA and CDR2 YSLEER. DNA for the CDR3: TGCGCCAGCAGCCAAGATTTTAGAAACACTGAAGCTTTCTTT. This translates into CASSQDFRNTEAFF.

The DNA of the CDR3 is TGTGCCAGCTCACCGACTGGGCTCAATCAGCCCCAGCATTTT. This gives the protein CASSPTGLNQPQHF. The rearrangement joins TRBV18 to TRBJ1-5, with D uncertain. Germline V gene lookup returns CDR1 KGHSH and CDR2 LQKENI. V was clipped by 3 bases and J by 3 bases, with 9 bases between them. CDR3 length: 14 residues.

The chain links TRBV6-2 or TRBV6-3 to TRBJ2-7, with TRBD2 identical over 8 bases. J lost 3 bases, V lost 0 bases, and 1 base had no gene match. Germline values: CDR1 MNHEY, CDR2 SVGEGT. This CDR3 has 14 amino acids. CDR3 loop: CASSYSGTSYEQYF. The CDR3 region has the DNA TGTGCCAGCAGTTACTCGGGGACTAGCTACGAGCAGTACTTC.

The genes are TRBV5-1 and TRBJ1-4; TRBD1 might be the D (5 bases). Between the trimmed V and J ends, which lost 4 bases and 0 bases, there was a span of 13 bases. This CDR3 contains 16 residues. CDR1 and CDR2 from the germline V gene are SGHRS and YFSETQ. Written as DNA, the CDR3 is TGCGCCAGCAGCCCGCTCGGGGGGGCAACTAATGAAAAACTGTTTTTT. Translating it yields CASSPLGGATNEKLFF.

This sequence joins TRBV10-3 and TRBJ2-7; D uncertain. This CDR3 has 14 amino acids. Germline assignment: CDR1 ENHRY and CDR2 SYGVKD. Trimming removed 3 bases from V and 0 bases from J, with 9 bases in between. As DNA, the CDR3 is TGTGCCATCAGTGACTTTCACAACTCCTACGAGCAGTACTTC. Translating it yields CAISDFHNSYEQYF.

The CDR3 reads CASSPRTGVRSPLHF. The CDR3 nucleotides read TGTGCCAGCAGTCCAAGGACAGGGGTGCGTTCACCCCTCCACTTT. The chain has TRBV28 and TRBJ1-6; 9 nucleotides agree with TRBD1. The germline V gene encodes CDR1 MDHEN and CDR2 SYDVKM. With 5 bases clipped from V and 9 bases from J, the junction kept 8 bases outside the gene matches. This CDR3 is built from 15 residues.

V usage is TRBV7-9 and J usage is TRBJ2-1; 7 nucleotides line up with TRBD1. The CDR3 is made up of 13 amino acids. Per the germline V gene, CDR1 is SEHNR and CDR2 is FQNEAQ (reference sequence). The junction had 1 base not matched to a gene; V was cut back by 7 bases and J by 1 base. DNA of the CDR3: TGTGCCAGCAAACAGGGGTCCTACAATGAGCAGTTCTTC. It specifies CASKQGSYNEQFF.

The J gene is TRBJ2-4, the V gene TRBV4-3; no clear D. Trimming took off 0 bases at V and 1 base at J, with 10 bases between the two ends. The length of the CDR3 is 16 residues. Germline CDR1 LGHNA, CDR2 YSLEER. CDR3 in DNA: TGCGCCAGCAGCCAAGATCCAGTATGGGCCAAAAACATTCAGTACTTC. Translating gives CASSQDPVWAKNIQYF.

The rearrangement links TRBV19 to TRBJ2-7; possibly TRBD1 or TRBD2 for D (6 bases each). This CDR3 region has 13 residues. V was clipped by 6 bases and J by 12 bases, with 21 bases between them. Germline V gene lookup returns CDR1 LNHDA and CDR2 SQIVND (reference sequence). Here the CDR3 reads CASSPRTAGGVYF. The CDR3 DNA sequence: TGTGCCAGTAGCCCAAGGACAGCCGGCGGGGTGTACTTC.

Concerning this clone itself: The sample carries other DNA sequences with the same CDR3. The rearrangement links TRBV18 to TRBJ2-7; no clear D. The CDR3 is made up of 13 amino acids. V was cut by 3 bases and J by 0 bases, with 6 bases left in between. Germline V gene data show CDR1 as KGHSH and CDR2 as LQKENI. As DNA, the CDR3 is TGTGCCAGCTCACCTACTTCCTCCTACGAGCAGTACTTC. Translated, it gives CASSPTSSYEQYF. Based on the CDR3 plus reference TRBV18 and TRBJ2-7, the full variable domain is NAGVMQNPRHLVRRRGQEARLRCSPMKGHSHVYWYRQLPEEGLKFMVYLQKENIIDESGMPKERFSAEFPKEGPSILRIQQVVRGDSAAYFCASSPTSSYEQYFGPGTRLTVT.

This clone was seen once. This chain uses TRBV4-3 with TRBJ1-2; 9 bases match TRBD1. V lost 0 bases to trimming and J lost 4 bases; unmatched junction nucleotides: 6. CDR1 and CDR2 from the germline V gene are LGHNA and YSLEER. The CDR3 covers 16 residues. The CDR3 loop reads CASSQDWGQGLYGYTF. The CDR3 DNA sequence: TGCGCCAGCAGCCAAGATTGGGGACAGGGTCTCTATGGCTACACCTTC.

The V call is TRBV19, the J call TRBJ2-1; 14 nucleotides align to TRBD2. This CDR3 is 19 amino acids long. The V segment lost 6 bases and the J segment 1 base; nucleotides outside the gene matches: 11. The germline CDR1 and CDR2 sequences are LNHDA and SQIVND (reference sequence). CDR3 residues: CASRPGLAGDAGSYNEQFF. Here the CDR3 DNA reads TGTGCCAGTAGGCCGGGACTAGCGGGAGATGCGGGTTCCTACAATGAGCAGTTCTTC.